A selection of T cell receptor beta chains follows, all from one sample in a study of CD8+ T cells in alopecia areata. Sequencing was performed with immunoSEQ multiplex PCR; in TCRdb, only in-frame clones are kept and a portion is missing. The data show some 110,000 clones, with around 50% seen just once and 9.5% to 15% held by the top ten. The sequencing here drew on CD8+ T cells sorted from blood, taken at week 24, from a patient treated with tofacitinib. These receptors all come from a human donor with alopecia areata. Both conserved end residues are part of each CDR3. The D gene is left open where the match is weak. Size tells how often a clone was seen (once, few, many) or the class of an expanded clone, and some rows leave it out.

D gene,clone size,J gene,V gene,CDR3 DNA,CDR3 protein
NA,few,TRBJ1-2,TRBV7-9,TGTGCCAGCAGCCTGCCCGGGGACGGCTACACCTTC,CASSLPGDGYTF
NA,once,TRBJ1-1,TRBV5-6,TGTGCCAGCAGCGCGGCAGGGCACGGATACACTGAAGCTTTCTTT,CASSAAGHGYTEAFF
TRBD1,NA,TRBJ1-4,TRBV7-9,TGTGCCAGCAGCCCTGACAGGGTTGGTGAAAAACTGTTTTTT,CASSPDRVGEKLFF
TRBD2,NA,TRBJ2-7,TRBV12-5,TGTGCTAGTGGTGACTTAGCGGGGGGCCTTTACGAGCAGTACTTC,CASGDLAGGLYEQYF
NA,NA,TRBJ1-2,TRBV30,TGTGCCTGGAGTGTAGACGGCGTCCATTCGTATGGCTACACCTTC,CAWSVDGVHSYGYTF
NA,NA,TRBJ2-5,TRBV7-8,TGTGCCAGCAGCTTAGGCCCAGGGAGTGAGACCCAGTACTTC,CASSLGPGSETQYF
NA,NA,TRBJ2-1,TRBV5-6,TGTGCCAGCAGCCCTCTGTCAGGGTTCAATGAGCAGTTCTTC,CASSPLSGFNEQFF
NA,NA,TRBJ2-5,TRBV4-2,TGTGCCAGCAGCCAAGACAGGGGAGAAGAGACCCAGTACTTC,CASSQDRGEETQYF
TRBD1,NA,TRBJ2-3,TRBV5-6,TGTGCCAGCAGCCTGACAGGGGGTGCAGATACGCAGTATTTT,CASSLTGGADTQYF
NA,few,TRBJ2-1,TRBV27,TGTGCCAGCAGTACAGGGTACAATGAGCAGTTCTTC,CASSTGYNEQFF
NA,NA,TRBJ2-1,TRBV19,TGTGCCAGTAGTATAGTTCCAGGGGCCTACAATGAGCAGTTCTTC,CASSIVPGAYNEQFF
NA,NA,TRBJ1-2,TRBV6-6,TGTGCCAGCAGCTCTGGTAGTGGGGGCTATGGCTACACCTTC,CASSSGSGGYGYTF
TRBD1,few,TRBJ2-3,TRBV7-9,TGTGCCAGCAGCTCCGGGGGCGAGGACAGGGACACAGATACGCAGTATTTT,CASSSGGEDRDTDTQYF
NA,once,TRBJ1-1,TRBV13,TGTGCCAGCAGCTTAACGGGACCCTGGAACACTGAAGCTTTCTTT,CASSLTGPWNTEAFF
TRBD1,NA,TRBJ2-7,TRBV6-1,TGTGCCAGCACCGACCGGACAGGGGGCTACTACGAGCAGTACTTC,CASTDRTGGYYEQYF
TRBD1,few,TRBJ2-1,TRBV13,TGTGCCAGCTCCGGCGAAAACAGGGGCCATGAGCAGTTCTTC,CASSGENRGHEQFF
NA,few,TRBJ2-6,TRBV29-1,TGCAGCGTTGACCCGGGAACTGGGGCCAACGTCCTGACTTTC,CSVDPGTGANVLTF
NA,NA,TRBJ2-6,TRBV11-2,TGTGCCAGCAGCCAAGATACCTCCTCTGGGGCCAACGTCCTGACTTTC,CASSQDTSSGANVLTF
TRBD1,NA,TRBJ2-7,TRBV7-8,TGTGCCAGCACCCACCTTGGACAGGGTCCCTACGAGCAGTACTTC,CASTHLGQGPYEQYF
NA,NA,TRBJ1-5,TRBV4-3,TGCGCCAGCAGCCAAGATACGCTATCGTTTCAGCCCCAGCATTTT,CASSQDTLSFQPQHF
TRBD2,NA,TRBJ2-7,TRBV9,TGTGCCAGCAGCGGAGAGGGGAGGGGATCCTACGAGCAGTACTTC,CASSGEGRGSYEQYF
TRBD1,NA,TRBJ1-1,TRBV29-1,TGCAGCGCCGTGTTACAGGGGACGTGGGCTTTCTTT,CSAVLQGTWAFF
NA,NA,TRBJ1-2,TRBV30,TGTGCCTGGAGTGTACCTCAGGGCGGCTATGGCTACACCTTC,CAWSVPQGGYGYTF
TRBD1,few,TRBJ1-6,TRBV5-1,TGCGCCAGCAGCTTGGGACAGGGAGGAAGATCACCCCTCCACTTT,CASSLGQGGRSPLHF
NA,NA,TRBJ2-4,TRBV13,TGTGCCAGCAGCTTCAATGGAGGACCTGGGGAAAACATTCAGTACTTC,CASSFNGGPGENIQYF
NA,few,TRBJ2-1,TRBV13,TGTGCCAGCAGCTTAGTCACGGGGTACAATGAGCAGTTCTTC,CASSLVTGYNEQFF
NA,NA,TRBJ2-1,TRBV4-1,TGCGCCAGCAGCCACCCGTTAGACATCCCCTACAATGAGCAGTTCTTC,CASSHPLDIPYNEQFF
NA,NA,TRBJ2-2,TRBV29-1,TGCAGCGTTCTAGAGGGGCGGAACACCGGGGAGCTGTTTTTT,CSVLEGRNTGELFF
TRBD1,few,TRBJ1-2,TRBV29-1,TGCAGCGCACGACAGGGTTTCTATGGCTACACCTTC,CSARQGFYGYTF
NA,few,TRBJ2-7,TRBV27,TGTGCCAGCAGTTTAGGGTCTCAAAACAGGGTCGGCTACGAGCAGTACTTC,CASSLGSQNRVGYEQYF
TRBD1,NA,TRBJ2-7,TRBV6-6,TGTGCCAGCAGTTACGTAACAGGGGCTGGGGAGCAGTACTTC,CASSYVTGAGEQYF
NA,NA,TRBJ2-7,TRBV27,TGTGCCAGCAGTTTATTTGGTTACGAGCAGTACTTC,CASSLFGYEQYF
NA,few,TRBJ2-4,TRBV5-4,TGTGCCAGCAGCTACGCAGAAGACATTCAGTACTTC,CASSYAEDIQYF
TRBD2,NA,TRBJ2-3,TRBV5-1,TGCGCCAGCAGCTTGCAGCGGGGGGTGAAAGATACGCAGTATTTT,CASSLQRGVKDTQYF
NA,NA,TRBJ1-2,TRBV27,TGTGCCAGCACCATAACGGGGGCCGGCGACTATGGCTACACCTTC,CASTITGAGDYGYTF
NA,NA,TRBJ1-1,TRBV7-9,TGTGCCAGCAGCTCATCGGGAGTATCGCGGAACACTGAAGCTTTCTTT,CASSSSGVSRNTEAFF
TRBD1,once,TRBJ2-7,TRBV6-1,TGTGCCAGCAGTTCGACAGGGATGAGATACGAGCAGTACTTC,CASSSTGMRYEQYF
NA,NA,TRBJ1-1,TRBV4-3,TGCGCCAGCAGCCCGTCGGAAGGCTGGGCGGTCAACACTGAAGCTTTCTTT,CASSPSEGWAVNTEAFF
NA,NA,TRBJ2-1,TRBV6-5,TGTGCCAGCAGTTATGGGGAACGGGGAGCTAACAATGAGCAGTTCTTC,CASSYGERGANNEQFF
TRBD1,NA,TRBJ1-5,TRBV27,TGTGCCAGCAGCCTGGGACAGGGTGGCCAGCCCCAGCATTTT,CASSLGQGGQPQHF
NA,NA,TRBJ2-1,TRBV6-1,TGTGCCAGCAGTGAAGCTCGGGGGACCTACAATGAGCAGTTCTTC,CASSEARGTYNEQFF
NA,few,TRBJ1-1,TRBV29-1,TGCAGCGTTGAAGAGGGAAAGATCGCTGAAGCTTTCTTT,CSVEEGKIAEAFF